This is a list of T cell receptor beta chains from one sample in a study of CD8 T cells in ankylosing spondylitis. TCRdb ran MiXCR on the 5' RACE reads and lists one entry per CDR3 protein. The repertoire holds around 180,000 distinct CDR3 sequences, with 10% to 15% as singletons. The sample was blood, either unsorted or a sorted T cell fraction (not recorded which). The receptors here all came from a female donor with ankylosing spondylitis or in good health (not recorded which). The CDR3 runs from the conserved cysteine through the conserved F or W. A D gene is named only where the DNA matches it firmly. Clone size is given as once, few or many counts, or a class when the clone is expanded.

>TRBV30|NA|many|TRBJ2-2
CGGGFWTGELFF
TGTGGAGGGGGGTTTTGGACCGGGGAGCTGTTTTTT
>TRBV20-1|NA|few|TRBJ1-2
CATRVNYGYTF
TGCGCGACAAGGGTTAACTATGGCTACACCTTC
>TRBV4-3|TRBD1|few|TRBJ2-2
CASSHRTGDTGELFF
TGCGCCAGCAGCCATAGGACAGGGGACACCGGGGAGCTGTTTTTT
>TRBV5-1|TRBD2|few|TRBJ2-1
CASSPRLAGDEQFF
TGCGCCAGCAGCCCCCGACTAGCCGGCGATGAGCAGTTCTTC
>TRBV13|NA|many|TRBJ1-3
CASSLGQSISGNTIYF
TGTGCCAGCAGCTTAGGACAATCGATCTCTGGAAACACCATATATTTT
>TRBV12-3/TRBV12-4|NA|many|TRBJ1-1
CASSLAIEAFF
TGTGCCAGCAGTTTAGCTATTGAAGCTTTCTTT
>TRBV6-2/TRBV6-3|NA|many|TRBJ2-1
CASSREEGFEEQFF
TGTGCCAGCAGTCGCGAGGAGGGGTTCGAGGAGCAGTTCTTC
>TRBV7-9|NA|many|TRBJ2-7
CASSITLYEQYF
TGTGCCAGCAGCATAACTCTCTACGAGCAGTACTTC
>TRBV24-1|NA|many|TRBJ2-1
CATSDLRHEQFF
TGTGCCACCAGTGATTTGCGGCATGAGCAGTTCTTC
>TRBV7-9|TRBD1|many|TRBJ2-2
CASSNQPGQVVTGELFF
TGTGCCAGCAGCAACCAACCGGGACAGGTAGTCACCGGGGAGCTGTTTTTT
>TRBV13|NA|few|TRBJ1-1
CASSRPGYTEAFF
TGTGCCAGCAGCCGCCCCGGGTACACTGAAGCTTTCTTT